The present TCR beta chain was sequenced within a study of shared clonotypes between healthy human individuals. CDR3 length equals 17 residues. After removal of 2 bases from V and 2 bases from J, the junction contained 2 bases not matched to a gene. In germline, CDR1 is SGHRS, CDR2 YFSETQ. For this clone: Other DNA sequences within the sample encode an identical CDR3.

The data were produced by immunoSEQ multiplex PCR, yet TCRdb's version contains in-frame clones alone and is incomplete. The sample includes more than 1.2 million clones, around 98.5% seen only once; the top ten take around 0.38%. The rearrangement links TRBV5-1 to TRBJ2-1, with TRBD2 matching over 15 bases. The source material was naive CD4+ T cells sorted from blood. Subset given: CD45RA+ positively selected. The TCR sequence derives from a man aged 25 to 40 in good health. The CDR3 DNA sequence: TGCGCCAGCAGCTTCGGACTAGCGGGAGGGGCCTACAATGAGCAGTTCTTC. Residues: CASSFGLAGGAYNEQFF. The variable domain in full, with the rest retrieved from reference TRBV5-1 and TRBJ2-1, is KAGVTQTPRYLIKTRGQQVTLSCSPISGHRSVSWYQQTPGQGLQFLFEYFSETQRNKGNFPGRFSGRQFSNSRSEMNVSTLELGDSALYLCASSFGLAGGAYNEQFFGPGTRLTVL.